These T cell receptor beta chains were read from a single sample in a study of blood T cell repertoires in COVID-19. Sequenced by immunoSEQ multiplex PCR; TCRdb stores in-frame clones only, minus some. The repertoire has 470,000 or so clones, 70% to 90% of them found once; the top ten carry approximately 2%. Source material: PBMCs or T cells enriched from blood (not recorded which). All receptors derive from a woman aged 18-29 years with acute COVID-19. The CDR3 runs from the conserved cysteine through the conserved F or W. Each record gives: D gene, V gene, J gene, clone size, CDR3 protein, CDR3 DNA. The D gene is left open where the match is weak. The listing skips clone size in some rows; elsewhere it reads once, few, many or a size class.

D gene: -
V gene: TRBV28
J gene: TRBJ2-1
clone size: -
CDR3 protein: CASSTSNEQFF
CDR3 DNA: TGTGCCAGCAGTACCAGCAATGAGCAGTTCTTC

D gene: -
V gene: TRBV5-4
J gene: TRBJ1-1
clone size: -
CDR3 protein: CASSSGLGAQTEAFF
CDR3 DNA: TGTGCCAGCAGCTCCGGGTTAGGGGCGCAAACTGAAGCTTTCTTT

D gene: TRBD1
V gene: TRBV28
J gene: TRBJ1-5
clone size: -
CDR3 protein: CASSSGQGWQPQHF
CDR3 DNA: TGTGCCAGCAGTTCGGGACAGGGCTGGCAGCCCCAGCATTTT

D gene: -
V gene: TRBV28
J gene: TRBJ2-1
clone size: -
CDR3 protein: CASGGGEGAYNEQFF
CDR3 DNA: TGTGCCAGCGGGGGCGGGGAGGGTGCATACAATGAGCAGTTCTTC

D gene: TRBD1
V gene: TRBV2
J gene: TRBJ1-2
clone size: -
CDR3 protein: CASSPDRAFGGYTF
CDR3 DNA: TGTGCCAGCAGTCCAGACAGGGCTTTCGGGGGCTACACCTTC

D gene: -
V gene: TRBV24-1
J gene: TRBJ2-1
clone size: -
CDR3 protein: CATAEGSSYNEQFF
CDR3 DNA: TGTGCCACCGCCGAAGGGAGCTCCTACAATGAGCAGTTCTTC

D gene: TRBD1
V gene: TRBV3-1/TRBV3-2
J gene: TRBJ2-7
clone size: -
CDR3 protein: CASSQGTGGPYEQYF
CDR3 DNA: TGTGCCAGCAGCCAAGGGACAGGGGGCCCTTACGAGCAGTACTTC

D gene: TRBD1
V gene: TRBV3-1/TRBV3-2
J gene: TRBJ2-7
clone size: -
CDR3 protein: CASSQYGTGTYEQYF
CDR3 DNA: TGTGCCAGCAGCCAATATGGGACAGGGACCTACGAGCAGTACTTC

D gene: TRBD1
V gene: TRBV6-5
J gene: TRBJ1-4
clone size: -
CDR3 protein: CASARQGTNEKLFF
CDR3 DNA: TGTGCCAGCGCCCGACAGGGAACTAATGAAAAACTGTTTTTT

D gene: TRBD2
V gene: TRBV9
J gene: TRBJ2-2
clone size: -
CDR3 protein: CASSVEVAGGTGELFF
CDR3 DNA: TGTGCCAGCAGCGTAGAGGTAGCGGGGGGCACCGGGGAGCTGTTTTTT

D gene: TRBD1
V gene: TRBV7-9
J gene: TRBJ2-7
clone size: -
CDR3 protein: CASSSGTGYEQYF
CDR3 DNA: TGTGCCAGCAGCTCCGGGACAGGGTACGAGCAGTACTTC

D gene: -
V gene: TRBV6-2/TRBV6-3
J gene: TRBJ1-6
clone size: -
CDR3 protein: CASSPDSFYNSPLHF
CDR3 DNA: TGTGCCAGCAGTCCGGACAGCTTTTATAATTCACCCCTCCACTTT

D gene: -
V gene: TRBV28
J gene: TRBJ2-4
clone size: -
CDR3 protein: CASSLRGGQGQNIQYF
CDR3 DNA: TGTGCCAGCAGTTTACGGGGGGGACAGGGACAAAACATTCAGTACTTC

D gene: -
V gene: TRBV7-3
J gene: TRBJ2-1
clone size: -
CDR3 protein: CASSLVEGNEQFF
CDR3 DNA: TGTGCCAGCAGCTTAGTGGAGGGAAATGAGCAGTTCTTC

D gene: -
V gene: TRBV3-1/TRBV3-2
J gene: TRBJ2-7
clone size: -
CDR3 protein: CASSPGTTYEQYF
CDR3 DNA: TGTGCCAGCAGCCCCGGGACAACGTACGAGCAGTACTTC

D gene: -
V gene: TRBV20-1
J gene: TRBJ2-7
clone size: -
CDR3 protein: CSASPLRPGYEQYF
CDR3 DNA: TGCAGTGCTAGTCCCCTAAGGCCAGGCTACGAGCAGTACTTC

D gene: -
V gene: TRBV28
J gene: TRBJ1-1
clone size: -
CDR3 protein: CASSDRPGRTEAFF
CDR3 DNA: TGTGCCAGCAGTGACAGGCCCGGCAGGACTGAAGCTTTCTTT

D gene: -
V gene: TRBV1
J gene: TRBJ1-6
clone size: -
CDR3 protein: CTSSQDRGRNSPLHF
CDR3 DNA: TGCACCAGCAGCCAAGATCGGGGAAGGAATTCACCCCTCCACTTT

D gene: TRBD1
V gene: TRBV11-3
J gene: TRBJ2-1
clone size: -
CDR3 protein: CASSPSQGQRGNEQFF
CDR3 DNA: TGTGCCAGCAGCCCATCACAGGGGCAGAGGGGCAATGAGCAGTTCTTC

D gene: -
V gene: TRBV12-3/TRBV12-4
J gene: TRBJ2-4
clone size: -
CDR3 protein: CASSFAGRGIQYF
CDR3 DNA: TGTGCCAGCAGTTTTGCGGGACGTGGCATTCAGTACTTC

D gene: TRBD1
V gene: TRBV4-1
J gene: TRBJ1-2
clone size: -
CDR3 protein: CASSQDWDRAVYGYTF
CDR3 DNA: TGCGCCAGCAGCCAAGACTGGGACAGGGCCGTCTATGGCTACACCTTC

D gene: TRBD1
V gene: TRBV6-5
J gene: TRBJ2-7
clone size: -
CDR3 protein: CASSYSGTGVDEQYF
CDR3 DNA: TGTGCCAGCAGTTACTCGGGGACAGGGGTCGACGAGCAGTACTTC

D gene: -
V gene: TRBV7-2
J gene: TRBJ2-1
clone size: -
CDR3 protein: CASSYSGTSYNEQFF
CDR3 DNA: TGTGCCAGCAGCTACTCCGGGACTTCATACAATGAGCAGTTCTTC

D gene: TRBD1
V gene: TRBV5-6
J gene: TRBJ1-4
clone size: once
CDR3 protein: CASSSLGQGGEKLFF
CDR3 DNA: TGTGCCAGCAGCTCACTAGGACAGGGGGGTGAAAAACTGTTTTTT

D gene: -
V gene: TRBV6-5
J gene: TRBJ2-7
clone size: -
CDR3 protein: CASSPTGGYEQYF
CDR3 DNA: TGTGCCAGCAGCCCCACTGGGGGGTACGAGCAGTACTTC

D gene: -
V gene: TRBV5-8
J gene: TRBJ2-7
clone size: -
CDR3 protein: CASSLSGGKQYF
CDR3 DNA: TGTGCCAGCAGCTTATCCGGTGGTAAGCAGTACTTC

D gene: TRBD2
V gene: TRBV29-1
J gene: TRBJ2-3
clone size: -
CDR3 protein: CSVERLAGETDTQYF
CDR3 DNA: TGCAGCGTTGAGAGGCTAGCGGGGGAAACAGATACGCAGTATTTT

D gene: TRBD1
V gene: TRBV9
J gene: TRBJ1-4
clone size: -
CDR3 protein: CASSVGLTGNEKLFF
CDR3 DNA: TGTGCCAGCAGCGTAGGTTTGACAGGGAATGAAAAACTGTTTTTT

D gene: -
V gene: TRBV27
J gene: TRBJ2-3
clone size: -
CDR3 protein: CASNRLGRSDTQYF
CDR3 DNA: TGTGCCAGCAATCGACTAGGAAGGTCAGATACGCAGTATTTT

D gene: TRBD1
V gene: TRBV28
J gene: TRBJ2-2
clone size: -
CDR3 protein: CASSPMPTGVVGELFF
CDR3 DNA: TGTGCCAGCAGTCCTATGCCGACAGGGGTGGTTGGGGAGCTGTTTTTT

D gene: -
V gene: TRBV19
J gene: TRBJ2-7
clone size: few
CDR3 protein: CASSPGTQEVEQYF
CDR3 DNA: TGTGCCAGTAGTCCAGGGACTCAGGAGGTCGAGCAGTACTTC

D gene: TRBD2
V gene: TRBV12-5
J gene: TRBJ2-2
clone size: -
CDR3 protein: CASGSPLATNTGELFF
CDR3 DNA: TGTGCTAGTGGGTCCCCACTAGCGACGAACACCGGGGAGCTGTTTTTT

D gene: -
V gene: TRBV7-9
J gene: TRBJ1-1
clone size: -
CDR3 protein: CASRLGDNLNTEAFF
CDR3 DNA: TGTGCCAGCAGGTTGGGGGACAACTTGAACACTGAAGCTTTCTTT

D gene: -
V gene: TRBV21-1
J gene: TRBJ1-2
clone size: few
CDR3 protein: CASSKRTGLNYGYTF
CDR3 DNA: TGTGCCAGCAGCAAGAGGACAGGGCTAAACTATGGCTACACCTTC

D gene: TRBD1
V gene: TRBV10-3
J gene: TRBJ1-1
clone size: -
CDR3 protein: CAIKTGLMNTEAFF
CDR3 DNA: TGTGCCATCAAGACAGGGCTGATGAACACTGAAGCTTTCTTT

D gene: -
V gene: TRBV18
J gene: TRBJ1-4
clone size: -
CDR3 protein: CASSADVGNEKLFF
CDR3 DNA: TGTGCCAGCTCAGCAGACGTCGGGAATGAAAAACTGTTTTTT

D gene: -
V gene: TRBV4-1
J gene: TRBJ1-6
clone size: -
CDR3 protein: CASSGRRDSPLHF
CDR3 DNA: TGCGCCAGCAGTGGCAGGAGGGATTCACCCCTCCACTTT

D gene: TRBD1
V gene: TRBV28
J gene: TRBJ2-5
clone size: -
CDR3 protein: CASSSRTGGYQETQYF
CDR3 DNA: TGTGCCAGCAGTTCCCGGACAGGGGGGTACCAAGAGACCCAGTACTTC

D gene: -
V gene: TRBV2
J gene: TRBJ2-5
clone size: -
CDR3 protein: CASGGVEETQYF
CDR3 DNA: TGTGCCAGCGGAGGGGTTGAAGAGACCCAGTACTTC

D gene: -
V gene: TRBV2
J gene: TRBJ2-1
clone size: few
CDR3 protein: CASSKTADNEQFF
CDR3 DNA: TGTGCCAGCAGTAAGACAGCCGACAATGAGCAGTTCTTC